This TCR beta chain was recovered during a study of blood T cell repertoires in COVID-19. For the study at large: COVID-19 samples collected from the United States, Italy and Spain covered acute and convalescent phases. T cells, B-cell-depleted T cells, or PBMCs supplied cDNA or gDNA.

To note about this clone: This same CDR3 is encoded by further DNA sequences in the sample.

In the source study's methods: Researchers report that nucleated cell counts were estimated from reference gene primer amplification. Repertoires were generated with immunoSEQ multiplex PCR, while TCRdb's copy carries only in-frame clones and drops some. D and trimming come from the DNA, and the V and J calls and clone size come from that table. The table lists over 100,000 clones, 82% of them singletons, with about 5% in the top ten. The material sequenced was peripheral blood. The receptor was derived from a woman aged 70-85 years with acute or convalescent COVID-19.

CDR3 in DNA: TGTGCCAGCAGCTATTCGGTTAGCTCCTACAATGAGCAGTTCTTC. Its protein is CASSYSVSSYNEQFF. This rearrangement joins TRBV7-2 to TRBJ2-1; D gene unclear. The germline CDR1 and CDR2 sequences are SGHTA and FQGNSA. This CDR3 spans 15 amino acids. Trimming removed 4 bases at V and 0 bases at J, with 10 bases between.